A selection of T cell receptor beta chains follows, all from one sample in a study of response to subunit inactivated influenza vaccine. TCRdb re-analysed the RT-PCR reads in MiXCR, keeping a single row per CDR3 protein. Of about 540,000 distinct CDR3 sequences listed, approximately 24% are singletons. This sample also appeared in a second study, on T cells expressing NK-cell markers.

The starting material was CD4+ T cells sorted from PBMCs, obtained 12 days after vaccination. The receptors derive from a man in his fifties who received an inactivated influenza vaccine. CDR3s leave out the opening cysteine and the closing phenylalanine or tryptophan. Fields, in order: V gene, CDR3 protein.

TRBV15	ATSSSSYRDNEQF
TRBV2	ASSESGGLTEAF
TRBV12-3/TRBV12-4	ASSLDPGELF
TRBV2	ASSASGSSDTQY
TRBV29-1	SVGQGMYYEQY
TRBV5-1	ASARLASYNEQF
TRBV7-2	ASSPHRVAGELF
TRBV29-1	SVSWRETQY
TRBV4-2	ASSQGRQGAYNEQF
TRBV5-1	ASSLLSGASYEQY
TRBV27	ASSRDRASNEQY
TRBV10-3	AISDQIRGAYEQY
TRBV7-2	ASSSVGGRNTEAF
TRBV3-1	ASSPPTGYEQF
TRBV7-2	ASSSAGLARETQY
TRBV7-9	ASLTSGGSTDTQY
TRBV27	ASSHLGELF
TRBV24-1	ATSENTGELF
TRBV28	ASSLPLGANEKLF
TRBV6-5	ASSYMNPGANVLT
TRBV28	ASSPRTAGYYEQY
TRBV20-1	SARPLRDRGGNQPQH
TRBV5-1	ASSLYSTTEAF
TRBV5-5	ASRPPSQGANGYT
TRBV4-1	ASSAGADTQY
TRBV4-3	ASSQDLAVVRTGELF
TRBV12-3/TRBV12-4	ASRGGAPQPQH
TRBV12-3/TRBV12-4	ASSSPSSLNRENTGELF
TRBV20-1	SARAPDRAEAF
TRBV2	ASTRGEPYEQY
TRBV27	ASSRGQGGVQY
TRBV28	ASSSSGNHYEQY
TRBV7-9	ASSLVVSSANNEQF
TRBV7-6	ASSLQAGGRREQF
TRBV5-1	ASSKDSQTNYGYT
TRBV10-3	AISELSGGAVDTQY
TRBV6-1	ASRPTGSGELF
TRBV7-2	ASSPHQGQVAYEQY
TRBV20-1	SARVTPGGTQY
TRBV3-1	ASSLVLSGELF